These 2 T cell receptor delta chains were sequenced from one sample in a study of Vδ1+ human thymocytes (dated by TCRdb to 2016 to 2019). Study-wide conclusions, independent of this receptor: The thymic TRG and TRD repertoires appeared highly polyclonal, with Gaussian CDR3 length distributions, in contrast to the oligoclonal repertoires of peripheral blood.

Antigen specificity for these receptors is unknown. Sequencing was performed on an Illumina MiSeq. RNA was extracted with the RNeasy mini kit and reverse transcribed using Superscript III. To generate the CDR3 amplicons, a multiplex PCR was run using pooled V-gene forward primers together with a constant-region reverse primer that carried Illumina adaptor overhangs. The public reads were reprocessed by TCRdb using CATT, and rows of matching DNA were later combined. In all, the sample holds about 53,000 delta-chain clones, and approximately 16% of those were seen once. 0.3% to 0.45% of the sample lies in the top ten. Sequencing input: Vdelta1+ gamma-delta thymocytes from the thymus. The cell subset or site tag for this specimen amounts to: FACS-sorted CD3+ TCRalphabeta- TCRVdelta1+ TCRVdelta2- thymocytes. The receptors were gathered from a girl under three years old who had congenital heart surgery.

J is TRDJ1 and V is TRDV1; 8 bases map to TRDD3. Germline trimming cut 4 bases from V and 0 bases from J; bases unmatched to any gene: 16. CDR1 is TSWWSYY and CDR2 is QGS in the germline V gene. The CDR3 runs 19 residues. The CDR3 is CALGAGTTGLGDYTDKLIF. The CDR3, as DNA: TGTGCTCTTGGGGCAGGAACTACTGGTCTGGGGGACTACACCGATAAACTCATCTTT.

The rearrangement uses TRDV1 and TRDJ1; 7 bases align to TRDD3. Per the germline V gene, CDR1 is TSWWSYY and CDR2 is QGS. Trimming at V came to 2 bases and at J to 5 bases, leaving 14 bases not matched to a gene. The CDR3 is 17 residues long. For the CDR3, the DNA is TGTGCTCTTGGGGAAAAGAGGGGGGGATTGAGCCTGGATAAACTCATCTTT. It translates to CALGEKRGGLSLDKLIF.